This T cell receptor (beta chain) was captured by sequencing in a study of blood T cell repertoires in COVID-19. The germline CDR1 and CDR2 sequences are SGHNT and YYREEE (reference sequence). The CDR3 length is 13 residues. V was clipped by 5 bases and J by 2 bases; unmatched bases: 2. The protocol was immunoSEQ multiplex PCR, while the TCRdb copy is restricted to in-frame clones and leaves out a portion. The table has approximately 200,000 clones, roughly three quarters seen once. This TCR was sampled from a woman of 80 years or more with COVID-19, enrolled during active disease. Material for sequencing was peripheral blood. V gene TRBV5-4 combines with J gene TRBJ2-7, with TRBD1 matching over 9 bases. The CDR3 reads CASRGDRAYEQYF. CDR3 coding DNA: TGTGCCAGCAGAGGGGACAGGGCCTACGAGCAGTACTTC.